A selection of T cell receptor beta chains follows, all from one sample in a study of T cell responses to AZD1222 COVID-19 vaccine. Profiling relied on immunoSEQ multiplex PCR, and the TCRdb table lists in-frame clones only, not all of them. The sample yields roughly 160,000 clones, roughly 93% seen once. The material sequenced was peripheral blood, taken on day 0 of AZD1222 vaccination. The receptors were sampled from an adult in good health. Each CDR3 is given with its conserved first and last residue. The order of the fields is V gene, D gene, J gene, clone size, CDR3 protein, CDR3 DNA. A D gene is named only where the DNA matches it firmly. Size tells how often a clone was seen (once, few, many) or the class of an expanded clone, and some rows leave it out.

>TRBV24-1|.|TRBJ2-5|once
CATSDRGNGGVEETQYF
TGTGCCACCAGTGATCGCGGCAACGGCGGGGTAGAGGAGACCCAGTACTTC
>TRBV10-1|.|TRBJ1-1|.
CASSGTLNTEAFF
TGCGCCAGCTCTGGGACACTGAACACTGAAGCTTTCTTT
>TRBV18|.|TRBJ1-2|.
CASSPVQGDYGYTF
TGTGCCAGCTCACCAGTACAGGGCGACTATGGCTACACCTTC
>TRBV28|.|TRBJ1-2|.
CASSTGYGYTF
TGTGCCAGCAGTACAGGGTACGGCTACACCTTC
>TRBV25-1|TRBD2|TRBJ2-1|.
CASSEPAGGNEQFF
TGTGCCAGCAGTGAACCAGCGGGGGGGAATGAGCAGTTCTTC
>TRBV5-1|.|TRBJ1-6|.
CASSDQGFPLHF
TGCGCCAGCAGCGATCAGGGTTTTCCCCTCCACTTT
>TRBV6-5|.|TRBJ2-7|.
CASSSLRDMVIYEQYF
TGTGCCAGCAGTTCCCTCCGGGACATGGTTATCTACGAGCAGTACTTC
>TRBV30|.|TRBJ2-5|.
CAWNLKQGGRETQYF
TGTGCCTGGAACCTAAAACAGGGAGGGCGAGAGACCCAGTACTTC
>TRBV28|.|TRBJ1-1|.
CASSQAGTEAFF
TGTGCCAGCAGTCAGGCGGGGACTGAAGCTTTCTTT
>TRBV10-3|TRBD1|TRBJ1-3|.
CAIRRTGSTPGNTIYF
TGTGCCATCAGACGGACAGGGTCAACTCCCGGAAACACCATATATTTT
>TRBV11-3|TRBD1|TRBJ1-2|.
CASSRDRGIYGYTF
TGTGCCAGCAGCCGAGACAGGGGGATCTATGGCTACACCTTC